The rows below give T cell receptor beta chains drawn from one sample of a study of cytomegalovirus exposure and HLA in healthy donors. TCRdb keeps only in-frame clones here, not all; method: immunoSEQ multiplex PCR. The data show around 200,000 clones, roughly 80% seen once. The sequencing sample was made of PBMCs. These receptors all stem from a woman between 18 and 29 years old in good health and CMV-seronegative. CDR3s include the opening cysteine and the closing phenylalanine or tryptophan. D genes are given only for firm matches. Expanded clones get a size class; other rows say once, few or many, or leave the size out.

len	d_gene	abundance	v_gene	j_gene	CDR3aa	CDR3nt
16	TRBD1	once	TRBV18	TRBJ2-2	CASSLNRGKVTGELFF	TGTGCCAGCTCATTGAACAGGGGGAAGGTCACCGGGGAGCTGTTTTTT
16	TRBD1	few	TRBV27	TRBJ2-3	CASSRPGQAHTDTQYF	TGTGCCAGCAGTAGGCCGGGACAGGCACACACAGATACGCAGTATTTT
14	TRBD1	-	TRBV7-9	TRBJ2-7	CSSDRGDRGYEQYF	TGTTCCAGCGACCGGGGGGACAGGGGATACGAGCAGTACTTC
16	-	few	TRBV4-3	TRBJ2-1	CASSQDRTVTYNEQFF	TGCGCCAGCAGCCAAGATCGTACGGTTACCTACAATGAGCAGTTCTTC
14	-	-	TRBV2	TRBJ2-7	CASRKGSGSYEQYF	TGTGCCAGCAGGAAGGGTTCGGGATCCTACGAGCAGTACTTC
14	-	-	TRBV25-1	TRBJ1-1	CASSEQGLGTEAFF	TGTGCCAGCAGTGAACAGGGGTTGGGCACTGAAGCTTTCTTT
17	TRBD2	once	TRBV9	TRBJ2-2	CASSPQGGGGAGGELFF	TGTGCCAGCAGCCCCCAAGGTGGCGGGGGGGCCGGCGGGGAGCTGTTTTTT
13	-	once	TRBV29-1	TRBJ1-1	CSVRQNMNTEAFF	TGCAGCGTTAGACAGAACATGAACACTGAAGCTTTCTTT
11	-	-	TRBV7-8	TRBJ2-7	CASSLISEQYF	TGTGCCAGCAGCTTAATCTCCGAGCAGTACTTC
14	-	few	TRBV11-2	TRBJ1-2	CASTPTAGFYGYTF	TGTGCCAGCACCCCTACTGCAGGGTTCTATGGCTACACCTTC
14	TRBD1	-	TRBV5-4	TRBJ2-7	CASSFRDRSYEQYF	TGTGCCAGCAGCTTCCGGGACAGGTCCTACGAGCAGTACTTC
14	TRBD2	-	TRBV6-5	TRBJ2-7	CASSTGGPSYEQYF	TGTGCCAGCAGTACGGGAGGCCCCTCCTACGAGCAGTACTTC
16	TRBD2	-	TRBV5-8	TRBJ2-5	CASSSLAGGGQETQYF	TGTGCCAGCAGCTCACTAGCGGGGGGAGGCCAAGAGACCCAGTACTTC
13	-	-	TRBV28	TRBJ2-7	CASSSLANYEQYF	TGTGCCAGCAGTTCGCTAGCGAACTACGAGCAGTACTTC
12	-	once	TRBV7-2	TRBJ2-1	CASSLSTGEQFF	TGTGCCAGCAGCCTGTCGACAGGAGAGCAGTTCTTC
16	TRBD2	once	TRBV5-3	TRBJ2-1	CARSLLAGLSLREQFF	TGTGCCAGAAGCCTTTTAGCGGGACTTTCGCTTCGTGAGCAGTTCTTC
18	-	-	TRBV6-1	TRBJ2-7	CASSEAGFEVAASYEQYF	TGTGCCAGCAGTGAAGCGGGGTTTGAGGTAGCGGCCTCCTACGAGCAGTACTTC
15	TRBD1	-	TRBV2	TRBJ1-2	CASSDRQGARDGYTF	TGTGCCAGCAGTGATAGACAGGGGGCTCGGGATGGCTACACCTTC
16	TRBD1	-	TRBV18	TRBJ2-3	CASSPGTGALTDTQYF	TGTGCCAGCTCACCAGGGACAGGGGCGCTTACAGATACGCAGTATTTT
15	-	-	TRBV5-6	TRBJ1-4	CASSLLGATNEKLFF	TGTGCCAGCAGCTTGTTAGGGGCGACTAATGAAAAACTGTTTTTT
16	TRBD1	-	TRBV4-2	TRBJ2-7	CASSQEHRQGPYEQYF	TGTGCCAGCAGCCAAGAACATAGACAGGGGCCCTACGAGCAGTACTTC
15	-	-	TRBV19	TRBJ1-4	CASSIVGAANEKLFF	TGTGCCAGTAGTATAGTAGGTGCGGCTAATGAAAAACTGTTTTTT
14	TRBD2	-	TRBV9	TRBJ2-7	CASSGTSGGDEQYF	TGTGCCAGCAGTGGGACTAGCGGGGGTGACGAGCAGTACTTC
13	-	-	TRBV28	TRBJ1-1	CASSLSWNTEAFF	TGTGCCAGCAGTTTAAGCTGGAACACTGAAGCTTTCTTT
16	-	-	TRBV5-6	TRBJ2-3	CASSLENRAGTDTQYF	TGTGCCAGCAGCTTGGAAAACAGGGCCGGCACAGATACGCAGTATTTT
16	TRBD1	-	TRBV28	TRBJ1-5	CASSLQGAALNQPQHF	TGTGCCAGCAGTCTCCAGGGGGCAGCACTCAATCAGCCCCAGCATTTT
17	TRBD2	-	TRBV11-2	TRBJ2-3	CASSLSGATRSTDTQYF	TGTGCCAGCAGCTTGAGCGGGGCAACCCGCAGCACAGATACGCAGTATTTT
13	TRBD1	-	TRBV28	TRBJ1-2	CASSPGGLYGYTF	TGTGCCAGCAGTCCAGGGGGCCTCTATGGCTACACCTTC
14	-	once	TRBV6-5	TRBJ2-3	CASTLSGPGDTQYF	TGTGCCAGCACCCTTTCAGGGCCTGGAGATACGCAGTATTTT
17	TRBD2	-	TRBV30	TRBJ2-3	CAWSVQGGLAGADTQYF	TGTGCCTGGAGTGTACAGGGGGGACTAGCGGGAGCAGATACGCAGTATTTT
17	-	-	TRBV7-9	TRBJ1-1	CASSLDLQDPVWTEAFF	TGTGCCAGCAGCTTAGATCTCCAGGATCCTGTTTGGACTGAAGCTTTCTTT
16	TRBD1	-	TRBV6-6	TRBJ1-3	CASSQPGTEEGNTIYF	TGTGCCAGCAGTCAGCCCGGGACAGAGGAGGGAAACACCATATATTTT
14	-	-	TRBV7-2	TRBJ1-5	CASGVTEVDQPQHF	TGTGCCAGCGGCGTGACAGAAGTGGATCAGCCCCAGCATTTT
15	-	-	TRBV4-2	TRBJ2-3	CASSQDDGGTDTQYF	TGTGCCAGCAGCCAAGATGACGGAGGCACAGATACGCAGTATTTT
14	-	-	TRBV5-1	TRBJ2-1	CASSFSLTYNEQFF	TGCGCCAGCAGCTTCTCACTGACCTACAATGAGCAGTTCTTC
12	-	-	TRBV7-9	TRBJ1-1	CASSLLAPVAFF	TGTGCCAGCAGCTTACTGGCCCCTGTTGCTTTCTTT
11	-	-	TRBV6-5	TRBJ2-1	CASSVLKEQFF	TGTGCCAGCAGTGTACTCAAGGAGCAGTTCTTC
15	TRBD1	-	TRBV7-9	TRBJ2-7	CASSLTAGTGHEQYF	TGTGCCAGCAGCTTAACAGCAGGGACAGGGCACGAGCAGTACTTC
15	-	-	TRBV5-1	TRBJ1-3	CASSPGFYSGNTIYF	TGCGCCAGCAGCCCCGGGTTTTACTCTGGAAACACCATATATTTT
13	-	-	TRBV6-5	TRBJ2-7	CASSSFRRDEQYF	TGTGCCAGCAGTTCCTTTAGGAGGGACGAGCAGTACTTC
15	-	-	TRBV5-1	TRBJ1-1	CASSLAATVNTEAFF	TGCGCCAGCAGCTTGGCCGCAACAGTTAACACTGAAGCTTTCTTT
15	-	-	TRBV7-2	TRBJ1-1	CASSFTRSGDTEAFF	TGTGCCAGCAGCTTTACCAGGTCAGGGGACACTGAAGCTTTCTTT
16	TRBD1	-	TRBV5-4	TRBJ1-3	CASSSWDRGDGNTIYF	TGTGCCAGCAGCTCTTGGGACAGGGGAGATGGAAACACCATATATTTT
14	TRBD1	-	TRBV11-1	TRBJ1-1	CASSKPTGGAGAFF	TGTGCCAGCAGCAAGCCGACAGGGGGCGCGGGAGCTTTCTTT
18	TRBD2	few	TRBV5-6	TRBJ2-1	CASSNPTSGAFSYNEQFF	TGTGCCAGCAGCAACCCTACTAGCGGGGCTTTCTCCTACAATGAGCAGTTCTTC
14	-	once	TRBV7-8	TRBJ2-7	CASSLEETRVEQYF	TGTGCCAGCAGCTTAGAAGAGACGCGGGTCGAGCAGTACTTC
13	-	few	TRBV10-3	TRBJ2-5	CAISDRIQETQYF	TGTGCCATCAGTGACAGAATTCAAGAGACCCAGTACTTC
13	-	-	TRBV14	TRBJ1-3	CASRSGSGNTIYF	TGTGCCAGCAGGTCGGGGTCCGGAAACACCATATATTTT
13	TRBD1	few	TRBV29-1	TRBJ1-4	CSVEGGQREKLFF	TGCAGCGTTGAGGGGGGACAGCGAGAAAAACTGTTTTTT
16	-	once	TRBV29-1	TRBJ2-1	CSVDYLVWRGYNEQFF	TGCAGCGTTGACTATCTCGTATGGCGCGGGTACAATGAGCAGTTCTTC
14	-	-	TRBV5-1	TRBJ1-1	CASSDGTGNTEAFF	TGCGCCAGCAGCGACGGGACTGGGAACACTGAGGCTTTCTTT
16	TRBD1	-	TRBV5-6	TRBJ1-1	CASNQDRAPMNTEAFF	TGTGCCAGCAACCAGGACAGGGCCCCGATGAACACTGAAGCTTTCTTT
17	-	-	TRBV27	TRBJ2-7	CASSLSSPSAGSYEQYF	TGTGCCAGCAGTTTATCATCCCCCTCAGCGGGCTCCTACGAGCAGTACTTC
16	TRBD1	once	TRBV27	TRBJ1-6	CASSFLSWTGDSPLHF	TGTGCCAGCAGTTTTCTTTCGTGGACAGGGGATTCACCCCTCCACTTT
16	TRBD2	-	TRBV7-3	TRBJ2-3	CASSLGTSGSGDTQYF	TGTGCCAGCAGCTTAGGGACTAGCGGGAGTGGGGATACGCAGTATTTT
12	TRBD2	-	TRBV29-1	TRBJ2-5	CSVVTSEETQYF	TGCAGCGTTGTGACTAGCGAAGAGACCCAGTACTTC